Below, 16 T cell receptor beta chains from the same sample are listed, as sequenced in a study of regulatory T cells in long-lasting Graves disease. Regarding time point: newly diagnosed GD, antithyroid drugs for less than 3 months. The TCR library used RNA extracted from PBMCs. Libraries of TCR beta came from iRepertoire HTBI primers plus Arm-PCR of CDR3 regions. MiXCR, applied by TCRdb to the multiplex PCR reads, yields one record per CDR3 protein. This table has around 450,000 distinct CDR3 sequences, 15% appearing once. This same sample was also part of a study on T cells in Graves' hyperthyroidism and ophthalmopathy.

The sequencing used peripheral blood mononuclear cells (PBMCs), collected at new diagnosis, from a patient treated with antithyroid drugs. These receptors were taken from a young woman with Graves disease.

This clonotype occurred many times. The rearrangement joins TRBV12-3 or TRBV12-4 to TRBJ2-3; 11 bases agree with TRBD2. The CDR3 runs 16 residues. Losses at the gene ends were 5 bases for V and 7 bases for J; bases not matched to a gene: 11. CDR3 sequence reads: CASSPTSGAGMNTQYF. The CDR3 DNA sequence: TGTGCCAGCAGTCCGACTAGCGGGGCCGGGATGAATACGCAGTATTTT.

This clonotype came up many times. The gene calls are TRBV7-6 and TRBJ1-1; 8 bases fit TRBD1. Germline V lookup: CDR1 SGHVS, CDR2 FNYEAQ. The CDR3 has 13 amino acids. V dropped 5 bases and J dropped 7; count of bases not matched to a gene: 6. CDR3 nucleotides: TGTGCCAGCAGCCCTGGGACAGGCGGTGAAGCTTTCTTT. Amino acids: CASSPGTGGEAFF.

This clonotype was seen more than once but under ten times. This chain joins TRBV6-1 and TRBJ1-2; tentative D call: TRBD1 (5 bases). Germline lookup yields CDR1 MNHNS and CDR2 SASEGT. Trimming removed 5 bases at V and 5 bases at J, with 24 bases between. The CDR3 is made up of 17 amino acids. The CDR3: CASSPSWGGANRYGYTF. In nucleotides, the CDR3 is TGTGCCAGCAGTCCCTCCTGGGGAGGGGCAAATCGGTATGGCTACACCTTC.

Many counts were recorded for this clonotype. V and J are TRBV12-3 or TRBV12-4 and TRBJ2-5, with 10 nucleotides matching TRBD1. The CDR3 loop spans 15 amino acids. V trimming: 5 bases; J trimming: 4 bases; junction bases outside the gene matches: 7. The CDR3 coding sequence is TGTGCCAGCAGTGCAGGACAGGGGGTTGGAGAGACCCAGTACTTC. Protein sequence: CASSAGQGVGETQYF.

This clonotype has at least ten counts. The gene calls are TRBV7-9 and TRBJ1-2, with a tentative D call TRBD1 (5 bases). Trimming shortened V by 8 bases and J by 1 base, and 17 bases separated the two germline ends. The germline V gene has CDR1 SEHNR and CDR2 FQNEAQ (reference sequence). This CDR3 contains 15 residues. CDR3 sequence reads: CASVRGAGINYGYTF. The CDR3 DNA is TGTGCCAGCGTCAGAGGCGCAGGGATTAACTATGGCTACACCTTC.

V is TRBV18 and J is TRBJ1-1; the D gene is possibly TRBD1 (6 bases). Germline lookup yields CDR1 KGHSH and CDR2 LQKENI. This CDR3 region has 18 residues. Trimming removed 2 bases from V and 3 bases from J, with 22 bases in between. The CDR3 DNA sequence: TGTGCCAGCTCACCAACTGGCGGGGGGGCGCTTAGGGACACTGAAGCTTTCTTT. Translating it yields CASSPTGGGALRDTEAFF.

This clonotype has at least ten counts. The rearrangement uses TRBV28 and TRBJ1-2; 7 nucleotides line up with TRBD1. CDR1 and CDR2 (germline): MDHEN, SYDVKM. Unmatched junction bases numbered 4, after V lost 6 bases and J lost 3 bases. This CDR3 comprises 13 residues. This chain's CDR3 is CASSMGQYYGYTF. The CDR3 DNA is TGTGCCAGCAGCATGGGACAGTACTATGGCTACACCTTC.

On this clonotype: A much larger clone sits a single nucleotide away, making a read error possible. This chain joins TRBV29-1 and TRBJ2-7; 12 bases are a match to TRBD1. Germline V gene data show CDR1 as SQVTM and CDR2 as ANQGSEA. There are 15 residues in the CDR3. With 6 bases clipped from V and 9 bases from J, the junction kept 15 bases outside the gene matches. The CDR3 bases are TGCAGCGTGTGGGTGTCAGGGACAGGGGGCTCTGGGCAGTACTTC. Translating gives CSVWVSGTGGSGQYF.

This clonotype was observed at least ten times. The chain couples TRBV24-1 to TRBJ2-5; 10 nucleotides align to TRBD1. CDR1 and CDR2 (germline): KGHDR, SFDVKD. The CDR3 spans 15 residues. V shed 6 bases, J shed 2 bases, and the junction held 5 bases outside the gene matches. CDR3 coding DNA: TGTGCCACCAGTTATCCGGACAGGGGGCAAGAGACCCAGTACTTC. This sequence encodes CATSYPDRGQETQYF.

This clonotype was counted at least ten times. CDR3: CASSFVGSSGTYNEQFF. The CDR3 DNA reads as TGTGCCAGCAGCTTTGTAGGGAGTAGCGGGACATACAATGAGCAGTTCTTC. The rearrangement links TRBV7-9 to TRBJ2-1; 8 nucleotides align to TRBD2. Per the germline V gene, CDR1 is SEHNR and CDR2 is FQNEAQ (reference sequence). This CDR3 spans 17 amino acids. V was pared by 3 bases and J by 4 bases, with 11 bases of the junction left unmatched.

This chain connects TRBV24-1 to TRBJ2-7; D gene ambiguous. The ends were cut back, 10 bases at V and 0 bases at J, with 15 bases in the middle. CDR1 and CDR2 from the germline V gene are KGHDR and SFDVKD. This CDR3 comprises 14 residues. Here the CDR3 DNA reads TGTGCCACGAATTCGGCGGTGAGCTCCTACGAGCAGTACTTC. Translation gives CATNSAVSSYEQYF.

The chain combines TRBV4-1 with TRBJ1-2; no firm D call. The germline gives CDR1 MGHRA, CDR2 YSYEKL. V was clipped by 2 bases and J by 8 bases, with 12 bases between them. The CDR3 contains 13 residues. The CDR3, as DNA: TGCGCCAGCAGCCAACTTGGATTATGGGGCTACACCTTC. This encodes CASSQLGLWGYTF.

This clonotype was counted many times. In nucleotides, the CDR3 is TGCGCCAGCAGCTTGGGTTGGACAAGAAGTGACGAGCAGTACTTC. This translates into CASSLGWTRSDEQYF. V usage is TRBV5-1 and J usage is TRBJ2-7, with D perhaps matching TRBD1 (5 bases). The CDR3 has 15 amino acids. Germline CDR1 SGHRS, CDR2 YFSETQ. The V end was cut by 0 bases, the J end by 5 bases, with 15 bases between.

Here the CDR3 DNA reads TGTGCCAGCAGCACCGACAGGGGCTGGGGCACTGAAGCTTTCTTT. Protein product: CASSTDRGWGTEAFF. The chain uses TRBV7-8 and TRBJ1-1, with 8 bases that match TRBD1. V dropped 5 bases and J dropped 4; count of bases not matched to a gene: 9. CDR3 length: 15 residues. CDR1 and CDR2 from the germline V gene are SGHVS and FQNEAQ.

This clonotype was picked up many times. V and J are TRBV27 and TRBJ2-7, with D possibly being TRBD1 (6 bases). Germline CDR1 is MNHEY and CDR2 is SMNVEV (reference sequence). With 6 bases removed from V and 2 bases from J, the gap between germline ends came to 11 bases. The CDR3 is made up of 13 amino acids. Written as DNA, the CDR3 is TGTGCCAGCAGCCGAGACAGGACCTACGAGCAGTACTTC. Its protein product is CASSRDRTYEQYF.

This clonotype was detected a few times. The chain recombines TRBV20-1 with TRBJ1-6; a possible D gene is TRBD1 (6 bases). The CDR3 length is 18 residues. Germline CDR1 is DFQATT and CDR2 is SNEGSKA (reference sequence). Trimming took off 3 bases at V and 7 bases at J, with 25 bases between the two ends. CDR3 nucleotides: TGCAGTGCTAGGCCCCCCCGCTTGGGGGCTAACACAAATTCACCCCTCCACTTT. Translation: CSARPPRLGANTNSPLHF.